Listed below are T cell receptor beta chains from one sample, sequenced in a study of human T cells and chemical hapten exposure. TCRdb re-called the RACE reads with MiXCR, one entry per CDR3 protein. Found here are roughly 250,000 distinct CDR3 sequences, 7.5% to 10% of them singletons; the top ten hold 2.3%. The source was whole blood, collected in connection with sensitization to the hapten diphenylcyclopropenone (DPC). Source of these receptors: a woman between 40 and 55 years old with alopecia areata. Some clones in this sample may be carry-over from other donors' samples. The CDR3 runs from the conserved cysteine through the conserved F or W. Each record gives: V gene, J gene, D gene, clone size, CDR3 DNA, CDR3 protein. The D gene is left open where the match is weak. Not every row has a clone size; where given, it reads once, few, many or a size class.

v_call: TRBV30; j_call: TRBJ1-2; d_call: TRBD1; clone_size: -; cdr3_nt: TGTGCCTGGAGTGTATGGGACAGGTCCAGTGGCTACACCTTC; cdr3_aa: CAWSVWDRSSGYTF
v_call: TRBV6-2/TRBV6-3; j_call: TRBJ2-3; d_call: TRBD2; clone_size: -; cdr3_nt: TGTGCCAGCAGTACCGGACTAGTGGGCCGCACAGATACGCAGTATTTT; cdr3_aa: CASSTGLVGRTDTQYF
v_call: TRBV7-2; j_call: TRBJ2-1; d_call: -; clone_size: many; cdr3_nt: TGTGCCAGCAGCCCCCTAGGTGGCGTGCAGTTCTTC; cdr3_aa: CASSPLGGVQFF
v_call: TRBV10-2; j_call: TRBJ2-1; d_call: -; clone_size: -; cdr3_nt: TGCGCCAGCAGTGATTGGCGGGATCTCATCTCCTACAATGAGCAGTTCTTC; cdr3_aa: CASSDWRDLISYNEQFF
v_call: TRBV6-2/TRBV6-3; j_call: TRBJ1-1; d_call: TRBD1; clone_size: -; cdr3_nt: TGTGCCAGCAGACGCCTCGCAGGGGGATGGGGGACTGAAGCTTTCTTT; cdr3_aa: CASRRLAGGWGTEAFF
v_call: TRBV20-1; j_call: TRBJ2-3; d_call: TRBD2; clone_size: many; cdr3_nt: TGCAGTGCTAGCCCTCTAGCGGGAGGGGGTGCGGGAAGCACAGATACGCAGTATTTT; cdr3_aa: CSASPLAGGGAGSTDTQYF
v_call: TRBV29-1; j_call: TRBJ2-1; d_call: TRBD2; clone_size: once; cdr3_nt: TGCAGCGCAAAATCCGGGACTAGGAGCCGTGAGCAGTTCTTC; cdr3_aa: CSAKSGTRSREQFF
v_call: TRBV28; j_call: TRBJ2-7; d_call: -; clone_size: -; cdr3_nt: TGTGCCAGCAGTCCCCAGCAAGGGTTTTACGAGCAGTACTTC; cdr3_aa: CASSPQQGFYEQYF
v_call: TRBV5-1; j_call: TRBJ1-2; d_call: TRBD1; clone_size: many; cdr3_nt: TGCGCCAGCAGCCTAGGGACGGGACAGGGATACATGCGGTACACCTTC; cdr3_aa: CASSLGTGQGYMRYTF
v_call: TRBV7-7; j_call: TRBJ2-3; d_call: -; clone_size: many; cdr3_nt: TGTGCTAGCAGCGCCTCGGGGACAGATACGCAGTATTTT; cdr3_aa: CASSASGTDTQYF
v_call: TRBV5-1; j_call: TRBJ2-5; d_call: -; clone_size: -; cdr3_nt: TGCGCCAGCAGCTCGCGGACGGTCTCGGGGGAGACCCAGTACTTC; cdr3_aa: CASSSRTVSGETQYF
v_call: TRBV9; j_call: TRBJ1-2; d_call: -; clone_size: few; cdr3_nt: TGTGCCAGCAGCTCGACGGATCCCTATGGCTACACCTTC; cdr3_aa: CASSSTDPYGYTF
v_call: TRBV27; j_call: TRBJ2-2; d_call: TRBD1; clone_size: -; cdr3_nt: TGTGCCAGCAGTTCGATCGGGACAGGGGGCAACACCGGGGAGCTGTTTTTT; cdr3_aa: CASSSIGTGGNTGELFF
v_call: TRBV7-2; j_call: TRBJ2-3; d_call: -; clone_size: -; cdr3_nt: TGTGCCAGCACCCCATCCTTTATTGGAGATACGCAGTATTTT; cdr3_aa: CASTPSFIGDTQYF
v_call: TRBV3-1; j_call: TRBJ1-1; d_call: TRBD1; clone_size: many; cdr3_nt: TGTGCCAGCAGCCAAGCGACAGGGGTCACTGAAGCTTTCTTT; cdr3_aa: CASSQATGVTEAFF
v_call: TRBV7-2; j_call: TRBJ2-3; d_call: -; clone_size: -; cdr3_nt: TGTGCCAGCAGCTTAGCGGCGGACTACGGCGCAGATACGCAGTATTTT; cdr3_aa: CASSLAADYGADTQYF
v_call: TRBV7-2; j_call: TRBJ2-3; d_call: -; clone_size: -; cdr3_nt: TGTGCCAGCAGCGGGCAGGTAGCAGATACGCAGTATTTT; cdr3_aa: CASSGQVADTQYF
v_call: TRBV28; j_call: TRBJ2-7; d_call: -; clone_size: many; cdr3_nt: TGTGCCAGCAGTTTAGTCCCAGACCCCTACGAGCAGTACTTC; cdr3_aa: CASSLVPDPYEQYF
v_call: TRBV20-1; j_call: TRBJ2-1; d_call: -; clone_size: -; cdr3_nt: TGCAGTGCTTACAGCGGGCCCCTGAACAATGAGCAGTTCTTC; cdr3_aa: CSAYSGPLNNEQFF
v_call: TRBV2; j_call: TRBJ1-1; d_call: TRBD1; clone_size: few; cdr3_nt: TGTGCCAGCAGTGACCCGACAGGGAAGGGGACTGAAGCTTTCTTT; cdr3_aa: CASSDPTGKGTEAFF
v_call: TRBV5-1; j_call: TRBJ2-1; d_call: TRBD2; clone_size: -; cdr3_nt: TGCGCCAGCAGCTCCTACAGCGGGGACTCCTACAATGAGCAGTTCTTC; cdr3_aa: CASSSYSGDSYNEQFF
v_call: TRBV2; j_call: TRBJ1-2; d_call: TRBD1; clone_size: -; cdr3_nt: TGTGCCAGCAGACAAACAGGGGGAAGTGGCTACACCTTC; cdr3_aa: CASRQTGGSGYTF
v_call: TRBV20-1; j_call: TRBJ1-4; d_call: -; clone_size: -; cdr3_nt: TGCAGTGCTAGAGCCGTGGACGGCGCTTCGGGGGAAAAACTGTTTTTT; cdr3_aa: CSARAVDGASGEKLFF
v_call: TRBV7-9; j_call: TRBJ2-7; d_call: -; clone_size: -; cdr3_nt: TGTGCCAGCAGCTTAGGCAGCCGGACCTACGAGCAGTACTTC; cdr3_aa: CASSLGSRTYEQYF
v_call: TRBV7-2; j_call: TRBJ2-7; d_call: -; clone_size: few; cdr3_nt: TGTGCCAGCAGCGAAAGGACCGCATACGAGCAGTACTTC; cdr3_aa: CASSERTAYEQYF
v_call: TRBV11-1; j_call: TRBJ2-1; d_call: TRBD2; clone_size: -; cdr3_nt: TGTGCCAGCAGCTTAGTATCCGGGAGGGCCGGCAATGAGCAGTTCTTC; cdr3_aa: CASSLVSGRAGNEQFF
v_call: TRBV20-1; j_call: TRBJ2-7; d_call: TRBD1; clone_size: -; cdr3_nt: TGCAGTGCAACAGACAGGGGGCGCGCCTACGAGCAGTACTTC; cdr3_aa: CSATDRGRAYEQYF
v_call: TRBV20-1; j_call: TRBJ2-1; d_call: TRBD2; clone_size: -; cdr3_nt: TGCAGTGCTTTGACTAGCGGGAGTGCCGATGAGCAGTTCTTC; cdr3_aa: CSALTSGSADEQFF
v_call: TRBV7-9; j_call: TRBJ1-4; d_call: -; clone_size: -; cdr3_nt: TGTGCCAGCAGCTTATCCGGGGGCGCGGGTGGTGAAAAACTGTTTTTT; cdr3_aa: CASSLSGGAGGEKLFF
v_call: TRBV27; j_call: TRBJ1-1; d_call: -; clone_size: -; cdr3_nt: TGTGCCAGCAGTCTGACTCGGGGAACAGCTTTCTTT; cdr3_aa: CASSLTRGTAFF
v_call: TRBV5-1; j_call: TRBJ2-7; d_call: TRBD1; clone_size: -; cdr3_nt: TGCGCCAGCAGCTCGGGACAGGGGTTCTACGAGCAGTACTTC; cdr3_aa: CASSSGQGFYEQYF
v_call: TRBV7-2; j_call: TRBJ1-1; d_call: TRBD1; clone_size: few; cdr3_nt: TGTGCCAGCAGCTCGACTACCTTGACAGGGAGAAACCGAGGCACTGAAGCTTTCTTT; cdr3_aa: CASSSTTLTGRNRGTEAFF
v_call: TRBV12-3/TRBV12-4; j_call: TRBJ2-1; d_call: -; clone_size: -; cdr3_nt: TGTGCCAGCAGTTTAAGAGGTCTCTCCTACAATGAGCAGTTCTTC; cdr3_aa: CASSLRGLSYNEQFF
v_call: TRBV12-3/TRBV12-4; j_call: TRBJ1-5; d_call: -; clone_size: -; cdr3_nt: TGTGCCAGCAGTTTGACACGAAATCAGCCCCAGCATTTT; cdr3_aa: CASSLTRNQPQHF
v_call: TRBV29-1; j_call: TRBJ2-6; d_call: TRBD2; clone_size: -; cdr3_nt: TGCAGCGTTGCGGGACTAGCCTTAGAGGGGGCTGGGGCCAACGTCCTGACTTTC; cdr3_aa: CSVAGLALEGAGANVLTF
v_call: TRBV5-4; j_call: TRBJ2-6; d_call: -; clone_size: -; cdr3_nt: TGTGCCAGCAGCGTCGAGGCCAACGTCCTGACTTTC; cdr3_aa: CASSVEANVLTF
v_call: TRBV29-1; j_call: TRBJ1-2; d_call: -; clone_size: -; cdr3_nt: TGCAGCGTTGGGCTCTCAGGGGCCGCTCCAAACTATGGCTACACCTTC; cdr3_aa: CSVGLSGAAPNYGYTF
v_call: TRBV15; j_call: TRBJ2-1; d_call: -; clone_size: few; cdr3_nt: TGTGCCACCAGCAGAGAAAAGGACAGCACCTACAATGAGCAGTTCTTC; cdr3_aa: CATSREKDSTYNEQFF
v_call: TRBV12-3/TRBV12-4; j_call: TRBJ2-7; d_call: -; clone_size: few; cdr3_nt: TGTGCCAGCGGTCAAGGGGGGCGGTCCTACGAGCAGTACTTC; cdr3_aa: CASGQGGRSYEQYF
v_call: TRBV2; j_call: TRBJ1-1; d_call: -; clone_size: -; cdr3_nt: TGTGCCAGCAGTGACGAGGGCTTCACTGAAGCTTTCTTT; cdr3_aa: CASSDEGFTEAFF
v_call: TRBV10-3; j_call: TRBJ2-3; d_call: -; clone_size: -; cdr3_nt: TGTGCCATCAGTGAAGGTGATTCAGGCACAGATACGCAGTATTTT; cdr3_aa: CAISEGDSGTDTQYF
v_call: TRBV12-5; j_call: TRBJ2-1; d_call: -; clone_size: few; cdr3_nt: TGTGCTAGTGGGTCGGGGAATGAGCAGTTCTTC; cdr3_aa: CASGSGNEQFF
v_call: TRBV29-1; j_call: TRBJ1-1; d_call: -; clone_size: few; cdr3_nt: TGCAGCGGACGACAGTTTTCGAACACTGAAGCTTTCTTT; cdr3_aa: CSGRQFSNTEAFF
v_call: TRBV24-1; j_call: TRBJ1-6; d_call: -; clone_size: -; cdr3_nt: TGTGCCACCAGTGATGGGGCCTCACCCCTCCACTTT; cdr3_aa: CATSDGASPLHF
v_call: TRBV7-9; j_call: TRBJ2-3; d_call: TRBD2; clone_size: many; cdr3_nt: TGTGCCAGCAGTCTACCCGGGACTAGCGAGGATACGCAGTATTTT; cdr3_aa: CASSLPGTSEDTQYF
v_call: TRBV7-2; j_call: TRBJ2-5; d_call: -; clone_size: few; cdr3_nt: TGTGCCAGCAGCGGATCCGAGGTAGAGACCCAGTACTTC; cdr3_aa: CASSGSEVETQYF
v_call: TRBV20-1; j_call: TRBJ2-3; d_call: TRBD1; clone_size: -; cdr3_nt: TGCAGTTCTCCGGACAGGGAGGACCATTACGCCCACGATACGCAGTATTTT; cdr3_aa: CSSPDREDHYAHDTQYF
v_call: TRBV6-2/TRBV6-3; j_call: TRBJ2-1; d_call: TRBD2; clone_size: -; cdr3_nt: TGTGCCAGCAGTCCGTATAGCGGGAATCACAATGAGCAGTTCTTC; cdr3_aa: CASSPYSGNHNEQFF
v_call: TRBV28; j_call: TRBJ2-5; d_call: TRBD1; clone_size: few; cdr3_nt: TGTGCCAGCAGCAAACAGGGGCCCAGAGAGACCCAGTACTTC; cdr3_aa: CASSKQGPRETQYF
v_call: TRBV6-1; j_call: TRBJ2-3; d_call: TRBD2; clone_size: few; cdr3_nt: TGTGCCAGCAGTGAAGCTAGCGGGAGTGGTCGAAGGGCAGATACGCAGTATTTT; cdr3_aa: CASSEASGSGRRADTQYF
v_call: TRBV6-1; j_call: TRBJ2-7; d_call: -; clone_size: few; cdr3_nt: TGTGCCAGCAGTGAACCGGGCTACGAGCAGTACTTC; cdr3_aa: CASSEPGYEQYF
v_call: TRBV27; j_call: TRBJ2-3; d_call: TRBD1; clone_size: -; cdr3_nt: TGTGCCACCCTGGACAGGGGGATCGCAGATACGCAGTATTTT; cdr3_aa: CATLDRGIADTQYF
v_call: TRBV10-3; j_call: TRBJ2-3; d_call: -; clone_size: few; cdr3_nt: TGTGCCATCAGCCTACAGGGTGATACGCAGTATTTT; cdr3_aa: CAISLQGDTQYF
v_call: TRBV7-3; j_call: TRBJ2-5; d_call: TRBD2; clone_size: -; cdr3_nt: TGTGCCAGCAGCCGGACTAGCGGACCTCAAGAGACCCAGTACTTC; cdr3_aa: CASSRTSGPQETQYF
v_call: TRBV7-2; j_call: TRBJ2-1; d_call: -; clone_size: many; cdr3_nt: TGTGCCAGCAGCCCCACAGGGTCCAACAATGAGCAGTTCTTC; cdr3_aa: CASSPTGSNNEQFF
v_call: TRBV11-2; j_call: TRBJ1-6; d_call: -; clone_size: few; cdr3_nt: TGTGCCAGCAGCAGGGTCGACGGGCCGAATTCACCCCTCCACTTT; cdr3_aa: CASSRVDGPNSPLHF
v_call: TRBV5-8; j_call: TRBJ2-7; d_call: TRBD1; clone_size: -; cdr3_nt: TGTGCCAGCAGCTGGATGCCGGGACAGAACTACGAGCAGTACTTC; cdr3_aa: CASSWMPGQNYEQYF
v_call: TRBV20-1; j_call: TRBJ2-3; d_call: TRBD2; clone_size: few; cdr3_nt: TGCAGTGCCCCCCGAGCGGGAGTTATGAATACGCAGTATTTT; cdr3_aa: CSAPRAGVMNTQYF
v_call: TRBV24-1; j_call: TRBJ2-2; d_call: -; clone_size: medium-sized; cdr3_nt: TGTGCCACCAGTGATGGAGGTTCGGACACCGGGGAGCTGTTTTTT; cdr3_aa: CATSDGGSDTGELFF